This TCR beta chain comes out of a study of T cells in Graves' hyperthyroidism and ophthalmopathy. The CDR3 has 15 amino acids. The V gene lost 5 bases and the J gene lost 6 bases, with 19 bases spanning the gap. The germline CDR1 and CDR2 sequences are MDHEN and SYDVKM. Diagnostic assessment was based on clinical symptoms, serum thyroxine and TRAb, thyroid ultrasound and orbital computed tomography. Study observations and caveats: Researchers found most expanded thyroid clonotypes above 0.001 in blood as well.

The count of this clonotype is one. Its antigen is unidentified. The investigators amplified TCR beta CDR3 regions from RNA transcripts. Researchers ran a first-round RT-PCR on the TCR CDR3 using the HTBI primer set. One entry per CDR3 protein, called by TCRdb with MiXCR from the multiplex PCR reads. The table has about 420,000 distinct CDR3 sequences, around 14% seen once. The chain recombines TRBV28 with TRBJ1-1; D is perhaps TRBD1 (6 bases). The sequenced sample was blood. This sequence originates from a woman between 18 and 29 years old with Graves' hyperthyroidism. CDR3 bases: TGTGCCAGCAGTGGGGGGGCGACTTACCCCCCTGAAGCTTTCTTT. Residues: CASSGGATYPPEAFF. Full variable domain (remainder filled in from reference TRBV28 and TRBJ1-1): DVKVTQSSRYLVKRTGEKVFLECVQDMDHENMFWYRQDPGLGLRLIYFSYDVKMKEKGDIPEGYSVSREKKERFSLILESASTNQTSMYLCASSGGATYPPEAFFGQGTRLTVV.